The clone carrying this TCR beta chain was recorded a few times. The data originate from a study of CD8+CD57+ T cells in acquired aplastic anemia. Using genomic DNA as the template, TCR beta VDJ and CDR3 profiling was carried out. Via MiXCR, TCRdb re-called the reads, giving one row per CDR3 protein. The sample has 150,000 to 200,000 distinct CDR3 sequences, roughly three fifths seen once. An expansion of CD8+CD57+ cells by flow cytometry had been shown in patients chosen for sequencing. What was sequenced was sorted CD4+, CD8+, or CD8+CD57+ T cells (not recorded which) from PBMCs. The receptor comes from a human donor with aplastic anemia.

The CDR3 region is CASSLSSGDEKLFF. The CDR3 bases are TGTGCCAGCAGCTTGAGCAGTGGAGATGAAAAACTGTTTTTT. V is TRBV5-4 and J is TRBJ1-4, with unresolved D. The germline V gene encodes CDR1 SGHNT and CDR2 YYREEE (reference sequence). Trimming pared 1 base from V and 6 bases from J, leaving 10 bases between. This CDR3 region has 14 residues. Complete variable domain (other parts from reference TRBV5-4 and TRBJ1-4): ETGVTQSPTHLIKTRGQQVTLRCSSQSGHNTVSWYQQALGQGPQFIFQYYREEENGRGNFPPRFSGLQFPNYSSELNVNALELDDSALYLCASSLSSGDEKLFFGSGTQLSVL.